The 25 T cell receptor beta chains presented below share a single source sample, sequenced in a study of CD8 T cells in ankylosing spondylitis. TCRdb itself ran the 5' RACE reads through MiXCR, one entry per CDR3 protein. The sample consists of 210,000 or so distinct CDR3 sequences, 8% to 9% of them appearing once. The sample consisted of blood, either unsorted or a sorted T cell fraction (not recorded which). The origin of the receptors is a female donor with ankylosing spondylitis or in good health (not recorded which).

This clonotype was detected many times. The rearrangement uses TRBV5-4 and TRBJ1-6; TRBD1 might be the D (5 bases). The germline V gene encodes CDR1 SGHNT and CDR2 YYREEE (reference sequence). V was trimmed by 0 bases and J by 6 bases, leaving 13 bases between them. CDR3 length equals 16 residues. The CDR3 protein is CASSLGAGRGNSPLHF. The CDR3 DNA reads TGTGCCAGCAGCTTGGGGGCCGGGAGGGGTAATTCACCCCTCCACTTT.

This clonotype was recorded many times. Here the CDR3 DNA reads TGCAGCGGAGGGGCTGATAATGAGCAGTTCTTC. Translated: CSGGADNEQFF. The rearrangement joins TRBV29-1 to TRBJ2-1; either TRBD1 or TRBD2 may supply D (5 bases each). V dropped 7 bases and J dropped 7 bases, with 11 bases sitting between them. The CDR3 has 11 residues. Germline CDR1 is SQVTM and CDR2 is ANQGSEA.

This clonotype was found many times. This chain connects TRBV11-2 to TRBJ2-1; D is possibly TRBD2 (5 bases). Germline loops: CDR1 SGHAT, CDR2 FQNNGV. Trimming removed 1 base at V and 4 bases at J, with 11 bases between. The CDR3 extends over 15 amino acids. The CDR3 sequence: CASSLVSGWYNEQFF. The DNA for the CDR3 is TGTGCCAGCAGCTTAGTGAGCGGATGGTACAATGAGCAGTTCTTC. The full variable domain, rest sourced from reference TRBV11-2 and TRBJ2-1, is EAGVAQSPRYKIIEKRQSVAFWCNPISGHATLYWYQQILGQGPKLLIQFQNNGVVDDSQLPKDRFSAERLKGVDSTLKIQPAKLEDSAVYLCASSLVSGWYNEQFFGPGTRLTVL.

This clonotype was recorded at least ten times. The chain recombines TRBV3-1 with TRBJ2-3, with TRBD2 identical over 11 bases. Germline V CDR1 and CDR2: LGHDT, YNNKEL (reference sequence). The CDR3 is made up of 20 amino acids. V dropped 3 bases and J dropped 5; count of bases not matched to a gene: 19. This chain's CDR3 is CASSQAPALAGGRKRDTQYF. As DNA, the CDR3 is TGTGCCAGCAGCCAGGCCCCGGCTCTAGCGGGAGGACGGAAGAGAGATACGCAGTATTTT.

The chain has TRBV7-2 and TRBJ1-5; D perhaps matches TRBD1 (5 bases). The germline V gene encodes CDR1 SGHTA and CDR2 FQGNSA. Trimming removed 5 bases at V and 8 bases at J, with 22 bases between. This CDR3 region has 16 residues. The CDR3 region is CASSQGEGQSWEPQHF. The CDR3 DNA sequence: TGTGCCAGCAGCCAAGGGGAGGGCCAGTCATGGGAGCCCCAGCATTTT.

This clonotype was observed at least ten times. The rearrangement joins TRBV4-3 to TRBJ1-2; D might be TRBD1 (5 bases). The CDR3 spans 13 residues. Trimming removed 0 bases at V and 6 bases at J, with 8 bases between. Germline V gene lookup returns CDR1 LGHNA and CDR2 YSLEER. The CDR3 is CASSQDLGDGYTF. The CDR3 DNA is TGCGCCAGCAGCCAAGATTTGGGGGATGGCTACACCTTC.

Notes on this clonotype: The junction and the germline gene differ at one end; a read error may be behind it. The genes are TRBV5-1 and TRBJ2-1; D remains unclear. Germline CDR1 reads SGHRS; CDR2 reads YFSETQ. The CDR3 extends over 14 amino acids. DNA of the CDR3: TGCGTCAGCAGCTCCCGTGGTAGCTACAATGAGCAGTTCTTC. It codes for CVSSSRGSYNEQFF.

This clonotype was detected many times. V usage is TRBV4-2 and J usage is TRBJ2-7; TRBD2 matches 8 bases. Per germline, CDR1 LGHNA and CDR2 YNFKEQ. J gave up 5 bases and V 3 bases, and 3 bases lay outside the gene matches. The CDR3 is 13 residues long. The CDR3 DNA reads TGTGCCAGCAGCCACCCCGGGAGGGACGAGCAGTACTTC. It codes for CASSHPGRDEQYF.

This clonotype was seen at least ten times. The chain recombines TRBV10-3 with TRBJ2-1; a possible D gene is TRBD2 (7 bases). V lost 3 bases and J lost 6, with 15 bases in between. CDR3 length equals 15 residues. Germline-derived CDR1 and CDR2 are ENHRY and SYGVKD. CDR3 nucleotide sequence: TGTGCCATCAGTGAAATGGGGGGGCTGCGCAATGAGCAGTTCTTC. Amino acid sequence: CAISEMGGLRNEQFF.

This clonotype occurred many times. The rearrangement joins TRBV7-9 to TRBJ1-1; a possible D gene is TRBD1 (5 bases). This CDR3 has 13 residues. Deletions cut 7 bases from V and 4 bases from J, with 13 bases between. Germline CDR1 SEHNR, CDR2 FQNEAQ (reference sequence). CDR3 nucleotides: TGTGCCAGCACCCCAGGGCCGAGCACTGAAGCTTTCTTT. As protein: CASTPGPSTEAFF.

This clonotype was observed many times. This chain links TRBV7-9 with TRBJ1-2; D possibly corresponds to TRBD1 (5 bases). V lost 5 bases to trimming and J lost 0 bases, with 16 bases between them. The CDR3 is made up of 16 amino acids. Germline loops: CDR1 SEHNR, CDR2 FQNEAQ (reference sequence). CDR3 coding DNA: TGTGCCAGCAGCCAGGGTCAGTTGATGGCTAACTATGGCTACACCTTC. It translates to CASSQGQLMANYGYTF.

This clonotype was counted many times. This chain connects TRBV7-6 to TRBJ2-5, with D possibly TRBD1 on 6 matching bases. Between the trimmed V and J ends, which lost 2 bases and 0 bases, there was a span of 7 bases. This CDR3 contains 14 residues. In germline, CDR1 is SGHVS, CDR2 FNYEAQ. CDR3 bases: TGTGCCAGCAGCTTATGGGACAACCAAGAGACCCAGTACTTC. Translation: CASSLWDNQETQYF.

This clonotype has at least ten counts. The chain combines TRBV5-6 with TRBJ2-7, with unresolved D. Germline assignment: CDR1 SGHDT and CDR2 YYEEEE. V lost 2 bases, J lost 2 bases, and 8 bases lay in between. The CDR3 is 13 residues long. The CDR3 spells CASSFGRPYEQYF. The CDR3 DNA follows: TGTGCCAGCAGCTTTGGCAGACCCTACGAGCAGTACTTC.

This clonotype was counted between two and nine times. V gene TRBV7-2 combines with J gene TRBJ1-6; D unresolved. CDR1 is SGHTA and CDR2 is FQGNSA in the germline V gene. CDR3 size: 15 residues. The germline V and J ends were trimmed by 1 base and 9 bases, with 13 bases remaining between them. CDR3 DNA: TGTGCCAGCAGCTTAGGCTTCCTCTCGGGTTCACCCCTCCACTTT. This encodes CASSLGFLSGSPLHF.

This clonotype occurred many times. The chain uses TRBV28 and TRBJ2-7, with D uncertain. The germline V gene has CDR1 MDHEN and CDR2 SYDVKM. Trimming removed 5 bases at V and 4 bases at J, with 6 bases between. This CDR3 has 11 amino acids. CDR3 protein: CASSARYEQYF. The DNA of the CDR3 is TGTGCCAGCAGTGCCCGGTACGAGCAGTACTTC.

There are many counts of this clonotype. This chain connects TRBV7-2 to TRBJ1-5; D unclear. V was cut by 6 bases and J by 6 bases, with 24 bases left in between. Per the germline V gene, CDR1 is SGHTA and CDR2 is FQGNSA. CDR3 length: 17 residues. In nucleotides, the CDR3 is TGTGCCAGCAGTCCCAGTCCCCGCACGGTGATAGGTCAGCCCCAGCATTTT. Its translation: CASSPSPRTVIGQPQHF.

The V and J genes are TRBV30 and TRBJ1-5; TRBD1 agrees at 10 bases. The CDR3 totals 14 residues. Germline V gives CDR1 GTSNPN, CDR2 SVGIG (reference sequence). Unmatched junction bases numbered 5, after V lost 5 bases and J lost 4 bases. The CDR3: CAWSPGQGNQPQHF. CDR3 DNA: TGTGCCTGGTCCCCGGGACAGGGGAATCAGCCCCAGCATTTT.

The table lists this clonotype with many counts. V gene TRBV5-1 combines with J gene TRBJ2-1; 7 nucleotides align to TRBD2. This CDR3 region has 16 residues. V dropped 4 bases and J dropped 8; count of bases not matched to a gene: 15. Germline CDR1 is SGHRS and CDR2 is YFSETQ. In DNA form, the CDR3 reads TGCGCCAGCAGCCTGAGACCAGCGGGAATCGATCATGAGCAGTTCTTC. It is translated as CASSLRPAGIDHEQFF.

In this sample, this clonotype turned up many times. The chain links TRBV4-3 to TRBJ2-1, with D perhaps matching TRBD2 (6 bases). V was clipped by 1 base and J by 6 bases, with 16 bases between them. Germline V gene lookup returns CDR1 LGHNA and CDR2 YSLEER. The CDR3 extends over 16 amino acids. The CDR3 coding sequence is TGCGCCAGCAGCCAAGGGTGGGTAGCGGCGGCCAATGAGCAGTTCTTC. Encoded protein: CASSQGWVAAANEQFF.

This clonotype was observed at least ten times. The gene calls are TRBV7-2 and TRBJ2-2; D is undetermined. CDR3 length equals 15 residues. V lost 1 base and J 1 base, leaving 7 bases between the germline ends. CDR1 and CDR2 (germline): SGHTA, FQGNSA. The CDR3 loop reads CASSLGRLNTGELFF. The CDR3 DNA follows: TGTGCCAGCAGCTTAGGACGACTGAACACCGGGGAGCTGTTTTTT.

This sequence joins TRBV4-3 and TRBJ1-2; D is perhaps TRBD1 (5 bases). Germline CDR1 and CDR2: LGHNA and YSLEER. The length of the CDR3 is 15 residues. The ends were cut back, 1 base at V and 5 bases at J, with 14 bases in the middle. The CDR3 protein is CASSQGGPRGYGYTF. CDR3 DNA: TGCGCCAGCAGCCAAGGTGGACCCCGGGGGTATGGCTACACCTTC.

This clonotype has a count of ten or more. The V gene is TRBV9, the J gene TRBJ1-3, with unresolved D. V was trimmed by 3 bases and J by 0 bases, leaving 7 bases between them. Germline lookup yields CDR1 SGDLS and CDR2 YYNGEE. This CDR3 has 14 residues. The CDR3 here is CASSETYSGNTIYF. The CDR3 DNA follows: TGTGCCAGCAGCGAGACCTACTCTGGAAACACCATATATTTT.

As for this clonotype: Possible read error: a much larger clone is one base away. The chain joins TRBV5-8 to TRBJ1-2, with D possibly matching TRBD1 (6 bases). Germline loops: CDR1 SGHTS, CDR2 YDEGEE. The CDR3 is 13 amino acids. DNA of the CDR3: TGTGTCAGCAGCTACAGGGCGAACTATGGCTACACCTTC. As protein: CVSSYRANYGYTF.

This chain joins TRBV7-9 and TRBJ2-1, with 14 bases identical to TRBD2. This CDR3 has 17 amino acids. The V gene's germline CDR1 is SEHNR and CDR2 FQNEAQ (reference sequence). Trimming at V came to 2 bases and at J to 7 bases, leaving 7 bases not matched to a gene. Written as DNA, the CDR3 is TGTGCCAGCAGCTTACCGGGACTAGCGGGAGTTCGGAATGAGCAGTTCTTC. Its translation is CASSLPGLAGVRNEQFF.

As concerns this clonotype: Possible read error: a much larger clone is one base away. This chain links TRBV28 with TRBJ2-3, with a tentative D call TRBD1 (6 bases). Trimming cost V 1 base and J 4 bases, with 18 bases left between them. The V gene's germline CDR1 is MDHEN and CDR2 SYDVKM. The CDR3 has 17 amino acids. The CDR3 here is CASSLLQGVRPADTQYF. The CDR3 DNA follows: TGTGCCAGCAGTTTATTACAGGGAGTCCGGCCCGCAGATACGCAGTATTTT.